Listed below are T cell receptor beta chains from one sample, sequenced in a study of T cell changes during pregnancy in multiple sclerosis. The assay was immunoSEQ multiplex PCR, and TCRdb's table has in-frame clones only and misses some. The sample records tens of thousands of clones, roughly 90% being singletons. This specimen was peripheral blood, taken after pregnancy. The receptors here all came from a female donor in good health, enrolled as a control in a pregnancy study. The CDR3 runs from the conserved cysteine through the conserved F or W. D genes are given only for firm matches. Clone sizes are given selectively: once, few, many, or a class where the clone is expanded.

abundance	d_gene	v_gene	j_gene	CDR3aa	CDR3nt
NA	NA	TRBV5-6	TRBJ1-5	CASSPQGNQPQHF	TGTGCCAGCAGCCCGCAGGGCAATCAGCCCCAGCATTTT
NA	NA	TRBV14	TRBJ1-4	CASSQEVTGGLHEKLFF	TGTGCCAGCAGCCAAGAAGTCACGGGAGGCCTGCATGAAAAACTGTTTTTT
once	NA	TRBV27	TRBJ1-5	CASRSSSNQPQHF	TGTGCCAGCAGGAGTTCAAGCAATCAGCCCCAGCATTTT
NA	NA	TRBV12-5	TRBJ1-2	CASGLRPSGDYGYTF	TGTGCTAGTGGTTTGAGGCCCTCCGGGGACTATGGCTACACCTTC
NA	NA	TRBV30	TRBJ2-6	CAWSVREGSGANVLTF	TGTGCCTGGAGTGTACGAGAGGGCTCTGGGGCCAACGTCCTGACTTTC
NA	TRBD1	TRBV5-1	TRBJ1-4	CASSSEGAPNEKLFF	TGCGCCAGCAGCTCTGAGGGGGCACCTAATGAAAAACTGTTTTTT
NA	NA	TRBV19	TRBJ1-5	CASSIERQPRGGQPQHF	TGTGCCAGTAGTATAGAAAGGCAGCCTCGCGGAGGTCAGCCCCAGCATTTT
NA	TRBD1	TRBV7-9	TRBJ1-2	CASSSTGDTYGYTF	TGTGCCAGCAGCTCCACAGGGGATACCTATGGCTACACCTTC
NA	NA	TRBV27	TRBJ1-6	CASSLNPLNPLHF	TGTGCCAGCAGTTTAAATCCACTAAACCCTCTCCACTTT
medium-sized	NA	TRBV7-9	TRBJ1-3	CASSPGRGTYGNTIYF	TGTGCCAGCAGCCCGGGCCGGGGTACGTACGGAAACACCATATATTTT
NA	TRBD1	TRBV5-1	TRBJ1-1	CASGLKYRGGTEAFF	TGCGCCAGCGGCTTGAAGTACAGGGGGGGCACTGAAGCTTTCTTT
NA	TRBD1	TRBV10-3	TRBJ1-1	CAISESFKDRGKAFF	TGTGCCATCAGTGAGTCGTTTAAGGACAGGGGGAAAGCTTTCTTT
NA	TRBD1	TRBV11-3	TRBJ1-6	CASSLPTGGNSPLHF	TGTGCCAGCAGCTTACCGACAGGGGGGAATTCACCCCTCCACTTT
NA	TRBD1	TRBV29-1	TRBJ1-5	CSVATGTSNQPQHF	TGCAGCGTTGCGACAGGGACTAGCAATCAGCCCCAGCATTTT
once	NA	TRBV29-1	TRBJ1-2	CSAFGAYGYTF	TGCAGCGCCTTTGGGGCATACGGCTACACCTTC
NA	TRBD2	TRBV2	TRBJ2-1	CASSPSGTNEQFF	TGTGCCAGCAGTCCTAGCGGCACCAATGAGCAGTTCTTC
NA	TRBD1	TRBV5-1	TRBJ1-1	CASSTQTGLLTEAFF	TGCGCCAGCAGCACTCAGACAGGGTTGTTAACTGAAGCTTTCTTT
NA	TRBD1	TRBV5-1	TRBJ2-1	CASWDRETDERFF	TGCGCCAGCTGGGACAGGGAAACGGACGAGCGATTCTTC
NA	NA	TRBV19	TRBJ2-7	CASSPSGVATYEQYF	TGTGCCAGTAGCCCTTCCGGGGTTGCTACCTACGAGCAGTACTTC
NA	TRBD1	TRBV18	TRBJ2-1	CASSRLQGTSYSSYNEQFF	TGTGCCAGCTCACGCTTACAGGGGACCTCGTACAGCTCCTACAATGAGCAGTTCTTC
NA	TRBD2	TRBV12-5	TRBJ2-5	CASGPTSGGSLKTQYF	TGTGCTAGTGGGCCTACTAGCGGGGGGTCCCTAAAGACCCAGTACTTC
few	NA	TRBV30	TRBJ1-5	CAWSREGNQPQHF	TGTGCCTGGAGTCGGGAGGGCAATCAGCCCCAGCATTTT
NA	NA	TRBV28	TRBJ1-4	CASKSATEPGKLFF	TGTGCCAGCAAGAGTGCCACTGAACCTGGAAAACTGTTTTTT
once	TRBD1	TRBV29-1	TRBJ2-7	CSVGTGAGGDEQYF	TGCAGCGTCGGGACAGGGGCCGGGGGGGACGAGCAGTACTTC
NA	NA	TRBV5-6	TRBJ1-1	CASTRGGPLMNTEAFF	TGTGCCAGCACCCGCGGGGGTCCGCTGATGAACACTGAAGCTTTCTTT
NA	TRBD1	TRBV6-6	TRBJ2-7	CASRTGGTGLSYEQYF	TGTGCCAGCAGGACCGGTGGGACAGGGCTCTCCTACGAGCAGTACTTC
NA	NA	TRBV5-6	TRBJ1-2	CASRFAVLGAYGYTF	TGTGCCAGCAGATTTGCGGTCTTGGGAGCTTATGGCTACACCTTC
NA	NA	TRBV13	TRBJ1-1	CASSLPPGRGYTEAFF	TGTGCCAGCAGCCTGCCCCCCGGGCGCGGGTACACTGAAGCTTTCTTT
NA	TRBD1	TRBV2	TRBJ1-6	CASRVGQGGSPLHF	TGTGCCAGCAGGGTGGGACAGGGAGGTTCACCCCTCCACTTT
NA	TRBD1	TRBV4-1	TRBJ1-3	CASSQVGDRLKPGNTIYF	TGCGCCAGCAGCCAAGTGGGGGACAGGCTGAAACCTGGAAACACCATATATTTT
NA	NA	TRBV6-1	TRBJ1-5	CASSAGEAAQHF	TGTGCCAGCAGTGCGGGGGAAGCGGCCCAGCATTTT
NA	NA	TRBV7-6	TRBJ2-7	CASSGALSYEQYF	TGTGCCAGCAGCGGGGCCCTCTCCTACGAGCAGTACTTC
NA	NA	TRBV6-5	TRBJ2-7	CASSSGQYEQYF	TGTGCCAGCAGCTCCGGACAGTACGAGCAGTACTTC
NA	NA	TRBV12-5	TRBJ2-3	CASGFGEVNTDTQYF	TGTGCTAGTGGTTTTGGGGAGGTTAACACAGATACGCAGTATTTT
NA	TRBD1	TRBV7-2	TRBJ1-2	CASSRDSLNYGYTF	TGTGCCAGCAGCCGGGACAGTCTGAACTATGGCTACACCTTC